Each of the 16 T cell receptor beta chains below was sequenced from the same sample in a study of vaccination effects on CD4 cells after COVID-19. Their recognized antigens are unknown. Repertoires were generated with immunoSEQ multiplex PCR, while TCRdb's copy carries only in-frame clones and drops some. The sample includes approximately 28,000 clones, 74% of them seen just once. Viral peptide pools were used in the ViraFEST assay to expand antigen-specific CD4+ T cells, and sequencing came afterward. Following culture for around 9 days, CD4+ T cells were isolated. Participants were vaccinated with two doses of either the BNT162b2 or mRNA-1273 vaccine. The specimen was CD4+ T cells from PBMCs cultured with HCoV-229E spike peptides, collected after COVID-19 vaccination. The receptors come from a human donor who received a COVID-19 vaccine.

CDR3 region: CASSLAGEVQYF. CDR3 bases: TGTGCCAGCAGTTTGGCAGGGGAGGTGCAGTACTTC. The gene calls are TRBV12-3 or TRBV12-4 and TRBJ2-7; the D gene could be TRBD1 or TRBD2 (6 bases each). The CDR3 contains 12 residues. V lost 3 bases to trimming and J lost 9 bases, with 12 bases between them.

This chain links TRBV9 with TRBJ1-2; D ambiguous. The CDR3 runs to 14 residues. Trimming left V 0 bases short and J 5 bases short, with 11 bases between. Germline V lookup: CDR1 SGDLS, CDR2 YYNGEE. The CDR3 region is CASSVDGLPYGYTF. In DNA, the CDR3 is TGTGCCAGCAGCGTAGACGGTCTACCTTATGGCTACACCTTC.

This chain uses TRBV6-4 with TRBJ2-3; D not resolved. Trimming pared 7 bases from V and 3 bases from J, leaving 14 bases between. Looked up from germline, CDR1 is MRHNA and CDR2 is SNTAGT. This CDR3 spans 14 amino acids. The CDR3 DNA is TGTGCCAGCATCGAACTCACGGGTACAGATACGCAGTATTTT. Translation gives CASIELTGTDTQYF.

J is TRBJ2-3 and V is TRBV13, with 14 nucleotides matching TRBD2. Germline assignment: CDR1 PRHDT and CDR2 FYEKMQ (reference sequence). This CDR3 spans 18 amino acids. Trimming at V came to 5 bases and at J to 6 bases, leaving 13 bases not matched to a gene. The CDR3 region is CASSPRPGTSGRKDTQYF. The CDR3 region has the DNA TGTGCCAGCAGCCCAAGGCCCGGGACTAGCGGGAGAAAGGATACGCAGTATTTT.

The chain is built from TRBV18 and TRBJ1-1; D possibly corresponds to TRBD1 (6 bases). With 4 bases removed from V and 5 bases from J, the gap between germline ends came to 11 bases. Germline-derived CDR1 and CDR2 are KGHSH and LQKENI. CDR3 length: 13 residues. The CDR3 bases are TGTGCCAGCTCACTGCGGACAGATACTGAAGCTTTCTTT. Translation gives CASSLRTDTEAFF.

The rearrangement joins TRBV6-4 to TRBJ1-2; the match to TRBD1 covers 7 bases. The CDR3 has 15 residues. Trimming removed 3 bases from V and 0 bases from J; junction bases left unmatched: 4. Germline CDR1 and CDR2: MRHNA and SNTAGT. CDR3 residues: CASSESGTANYGYTF. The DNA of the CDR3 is TGTGCCAGCAGTGAGTCAGGGACAGCTAACTATGGCTACACCTTC.

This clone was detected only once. As DNA, the CDR3 is TGCGCCAGCAGCCAACCCGCAGGGAAGGCTGAAGCTTTCTTT. It translates to CASSQPAGKAEAFF. This chain joins TRBV4-1 and TRBJ1-1; D might be TRBD1 (5 bases). Germline V CDR1 and CDR2: MGHRA, YSYEKL. V was shortened by 2 bases and J by 6 bases, with 13 bases between the two germline ends. This CDR3 has 14 amino acids.

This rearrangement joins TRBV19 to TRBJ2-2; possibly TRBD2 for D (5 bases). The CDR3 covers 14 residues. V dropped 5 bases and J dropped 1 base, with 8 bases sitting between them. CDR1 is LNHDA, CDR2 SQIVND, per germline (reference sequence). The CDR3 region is CASSDRGNTGELFF. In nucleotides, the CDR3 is TGTGCCAGTAGTGACCGGGGGAACACCGGGGAGCTGTTTTTT. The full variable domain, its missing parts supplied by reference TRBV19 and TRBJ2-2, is DGGITQSPKYLFRKEGQNVTLSCEQNLNHDAMYWYRQDPGQGLRLIYYSQIVNDFQKGDIAEGYSVSREKKESFPLTVTSAQKNPTAFYLCASSDRGNTGELFFGEGSRLTVL.

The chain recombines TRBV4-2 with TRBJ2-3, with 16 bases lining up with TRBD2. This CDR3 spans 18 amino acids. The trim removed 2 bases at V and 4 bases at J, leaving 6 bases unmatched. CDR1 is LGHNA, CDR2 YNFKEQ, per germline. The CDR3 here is CASSQNAGTSGGADTQYF. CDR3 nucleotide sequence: TGTGCCAGCAGCCAAAATGCCGGGACTAGCGGGGGGGCAGATACGCAGTATTTT.

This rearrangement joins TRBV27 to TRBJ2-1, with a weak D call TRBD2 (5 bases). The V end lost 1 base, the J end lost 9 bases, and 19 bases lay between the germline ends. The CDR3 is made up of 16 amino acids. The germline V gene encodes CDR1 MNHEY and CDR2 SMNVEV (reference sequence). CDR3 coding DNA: TGTGCCAGCAGTTTATTCGGCCCCGGGCCCCGGGGTGAGCAGTTCTTC. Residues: CASSLFGPGPRGEQFF.

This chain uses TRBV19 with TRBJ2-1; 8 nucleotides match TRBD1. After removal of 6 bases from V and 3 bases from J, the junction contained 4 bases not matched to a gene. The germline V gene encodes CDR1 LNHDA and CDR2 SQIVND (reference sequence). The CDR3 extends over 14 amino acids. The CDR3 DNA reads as TGTGCCAGTAGCCGACAGGGGTTCTACAATGAGCAGTTCTTC. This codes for CASSRQGFYNEQFF.

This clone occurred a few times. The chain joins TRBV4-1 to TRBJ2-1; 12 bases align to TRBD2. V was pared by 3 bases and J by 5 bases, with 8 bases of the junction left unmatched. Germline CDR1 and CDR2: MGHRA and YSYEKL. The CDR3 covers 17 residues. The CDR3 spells CASSQPTSGRRNNEQFF. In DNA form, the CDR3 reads TGCGCCAGCAGCCAGCCAACTAGCGGGAGGAGGAACAATGAGCAGTTCTTC.

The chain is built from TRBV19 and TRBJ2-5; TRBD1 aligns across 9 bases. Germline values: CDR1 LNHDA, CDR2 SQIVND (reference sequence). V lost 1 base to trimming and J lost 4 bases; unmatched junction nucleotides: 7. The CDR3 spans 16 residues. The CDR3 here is CASSIGRDRVGETQYF. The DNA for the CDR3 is TGTGCCAGTAGTATAGGTCGGGACAGGGTAGGAGAGACCCAGTACTTC. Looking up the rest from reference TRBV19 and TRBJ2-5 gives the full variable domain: DGGITQSPKYLFRKEGQNVTLSCEQNLNHDAMYWYRQDPGQGLRLIYYSQIVNDFQKGDIAEGYSVSREKKESFPLTVTSAQKNPTAFYLCASSIGRDRVGETQYFGPGTRLLVL.

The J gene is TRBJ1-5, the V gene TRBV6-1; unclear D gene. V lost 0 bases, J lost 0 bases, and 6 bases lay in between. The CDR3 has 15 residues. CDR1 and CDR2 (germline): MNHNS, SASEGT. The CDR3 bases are TGTGCCAGCAGTGAAGCCGGGAGTAGCAATCAGCCCCAGCATTTT. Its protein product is CASSEAGSSNQPQHF.

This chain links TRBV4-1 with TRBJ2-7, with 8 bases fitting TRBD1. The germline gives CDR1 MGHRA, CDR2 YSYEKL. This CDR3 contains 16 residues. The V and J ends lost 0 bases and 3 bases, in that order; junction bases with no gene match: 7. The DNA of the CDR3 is TGCGCCAGCAGCCAAGACCGGACAGGGCCCTACTACGAGCAGTACTTC. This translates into CASSQDRTGPYYEQYF.

Written as DNA, the CDR3 is TGTGCCAGCAGCAGAGGACAGGGGGGTAATTCACCCCTCCACTTT. Residues: CASSRGQGGNSPLHF. The chain carries TRBV4-2 and TRBJ1-6; 10 bases match TRBD1. Germline V lookup: CDR1 LGHNA, CDR2 YNFKEQ. The CDR3 is made up of 15 amino acids. The junction had 4 bases not matched to a gene; V was cut back by 5 bases and J by 6 bases.